This TCR beta chain comes out of a study of T cell repertoires in cytomegalovirus infection (dated by TCRdb to between 2018 and 2021). At the level of the whole study: Because public TCR beta signatures pointed to carriage of CMV infection together with the matching HLA type, the HLA type of each donor mattered for the analysis.

In its sample, this clonotype was seen a few times. There is no known antigen for this receptor. No qualities accompany the bases; no much larger clone lies one base away. What the research found in general, with its limitations: Carriers of CMV infection plus the relevant HLA type were discriminated by the cumulative frequency of public TCR beta family members in the study cohort and in an independent roughly 320-donor cohort. The ex vivo response was dominated by HLA-C-restricted CMV-specific TCR beta clonotypes, which also provided the single most frequent clonotype in two of eight donors.

The sequencer listed for this sample is Illumina HiSeq 1500. The public reads were reprocessed in TCRdb via fastp at Q25 and MiXCR, keeping in-frame beta chains. Rows matching on CDR3 protein sequence are summarized as one entry with the most common DNA and genes. The sample table shows hundreds of thousands of distinct CDR3 sequences, and 30% to 40% are seen once. The ten most abundant clones make up approximately 14% of the sample. Sequences KGHDR (CDR1) and SFDVKD (CDR2) are obtained from the germline V gene. At the junction V is shortened by 4 bases and J by 6 bases; bases outside the gene matches: 9. From the cysteine through the phenylalanine, the CDR3 covers 16 amino acids. Only the CDR3 DNA stays, 48 bases, in frame from base 1.

The receptor was derived from a human donor in good health (CMV status not recorded). Some clones in this sample may be carry-over from other donors' samples. The rearrangement combines TRBV24-1 with TRBJ2-3, with 10 central nucleotides matching TRBD1. Sequenced input: PBMCs. The CDR3 protein is CATSDPQTGGSDTQYF. DNA sequence: TGTGCCACCAGTGACCCTCAGACAGGGGGCTCGGATACGCAGTATTTT.